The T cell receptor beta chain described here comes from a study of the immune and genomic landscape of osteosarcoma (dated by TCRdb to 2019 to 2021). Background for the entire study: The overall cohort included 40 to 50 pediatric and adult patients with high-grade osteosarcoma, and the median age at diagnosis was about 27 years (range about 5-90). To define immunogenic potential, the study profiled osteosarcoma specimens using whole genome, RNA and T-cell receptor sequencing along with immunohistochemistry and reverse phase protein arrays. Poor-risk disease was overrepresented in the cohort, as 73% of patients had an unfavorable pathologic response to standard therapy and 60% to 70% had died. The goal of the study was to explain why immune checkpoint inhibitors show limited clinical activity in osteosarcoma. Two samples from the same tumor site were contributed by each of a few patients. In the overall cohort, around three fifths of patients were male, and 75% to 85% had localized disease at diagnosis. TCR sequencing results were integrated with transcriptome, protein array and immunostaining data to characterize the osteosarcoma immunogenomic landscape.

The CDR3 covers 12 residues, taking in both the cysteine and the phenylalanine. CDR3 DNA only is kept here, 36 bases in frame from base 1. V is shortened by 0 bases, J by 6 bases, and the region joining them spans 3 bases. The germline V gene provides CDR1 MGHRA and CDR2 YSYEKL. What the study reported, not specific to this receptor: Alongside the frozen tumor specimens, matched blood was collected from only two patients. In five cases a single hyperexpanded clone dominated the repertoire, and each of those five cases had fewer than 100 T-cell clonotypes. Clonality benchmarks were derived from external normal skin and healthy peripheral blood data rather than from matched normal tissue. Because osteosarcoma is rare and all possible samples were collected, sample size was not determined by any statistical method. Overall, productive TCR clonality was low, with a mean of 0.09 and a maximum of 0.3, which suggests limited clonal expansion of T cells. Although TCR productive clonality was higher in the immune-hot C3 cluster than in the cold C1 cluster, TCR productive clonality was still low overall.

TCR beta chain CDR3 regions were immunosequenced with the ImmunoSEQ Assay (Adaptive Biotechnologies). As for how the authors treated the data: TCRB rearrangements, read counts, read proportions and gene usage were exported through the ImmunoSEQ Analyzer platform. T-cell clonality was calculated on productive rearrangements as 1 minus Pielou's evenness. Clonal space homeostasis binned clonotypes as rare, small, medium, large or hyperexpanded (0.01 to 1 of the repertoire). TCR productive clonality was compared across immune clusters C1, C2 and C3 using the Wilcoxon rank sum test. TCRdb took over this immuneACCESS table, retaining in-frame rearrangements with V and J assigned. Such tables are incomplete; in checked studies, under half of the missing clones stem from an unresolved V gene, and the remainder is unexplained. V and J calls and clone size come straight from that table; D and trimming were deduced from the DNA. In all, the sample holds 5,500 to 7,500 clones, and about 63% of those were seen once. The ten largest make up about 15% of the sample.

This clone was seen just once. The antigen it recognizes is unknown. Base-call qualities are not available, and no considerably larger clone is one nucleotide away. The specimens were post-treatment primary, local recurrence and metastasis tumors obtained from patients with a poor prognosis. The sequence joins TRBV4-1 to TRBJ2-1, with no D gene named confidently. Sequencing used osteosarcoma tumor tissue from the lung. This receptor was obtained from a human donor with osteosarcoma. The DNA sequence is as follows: TGCGCCAGCAGCCAAGATATCAATGAGCAGTTCTTC. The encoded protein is CASSQDINEQFF.